This T cell receptor beta chain was found in a study of blood T cell repertoires in COVID-19. At the level of the study: The United States, Italy and Spain were the sources of the acute and convalescent COVID-19 samples. Nucleic acid was either cDNA or gDNA, and it came from T cells, B-cell-depleted T cells, or PBMCs.

This CDR3 is built from 16 residues. CDR1 is SGHRS, CDR2 YFSETQ, per germline. V lost 0 bases, J lost 7 bases, and 17 bases lay in between. In the study's own analysis: For nucleated cells, counts were estimated from reference gene primer amplification. Assay used: immunoSEQ multiplex PCR; TCRdb lists only in-frame clones, some missing. That table furnishes V, J and clone size, whereas the DNA furnished D and trimming. Of around 30,000 clones in the sample, 90% were seen once. Sequencing was done on a sample of peripheral blood. The V and J genes are TRBV5-1 and TRBJ2-1; weak D call: TRBD2 (5 bases). This clonotype originated in a man between 65 and 85 years old with active or convalescent COVID-19. The CDR3 DNA is TGCGCCAGCAGCTTGGGTACTAGTGGGTTTTTAAATGAGCAGTTCTTC. Its translation is CASSLGTSGFLNEQFF. Combining the CDR3 with reference TRBV5-1 and TRBJ2-1 gives the whole variable domain KAGVTQTPRYLIKTRGQQVTLSCSPISGHRSVSWYQQTPGQGLQFLFEYFSETQRNKGNFPGRFSGRQFSNSRSEMNVSTLELGDSALYLCASSLGTSGFLNEQFFGPGTRLTVL.